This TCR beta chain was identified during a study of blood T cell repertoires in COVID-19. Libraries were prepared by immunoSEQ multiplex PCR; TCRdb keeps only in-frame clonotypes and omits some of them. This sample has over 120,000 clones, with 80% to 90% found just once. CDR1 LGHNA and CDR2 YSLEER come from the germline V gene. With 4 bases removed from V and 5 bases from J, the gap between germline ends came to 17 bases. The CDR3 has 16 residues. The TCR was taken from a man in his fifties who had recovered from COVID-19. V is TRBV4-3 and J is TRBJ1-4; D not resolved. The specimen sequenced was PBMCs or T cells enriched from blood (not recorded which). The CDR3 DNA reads TGCGCCAGCAGCCCCGCCCGGAGGCAGGAGAATGAAAAACTGTTTTTT. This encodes CASSPARRQENEKLFF.